A single sample is the source of the 11 T cell receptor beta chains below, sequenced in a study of CD8 T cells in ankylosing spondylitis. Notes on the study in general: Typical of ankylosing spondylitis blood, it appeared, was a TCR beta motif of seven to nine highly homologous variants.

TCRdb re-derived calls from the 5' RACE reads in MiXCR, one entry per CDR3 protein. The profile shows about 700,000 distinct CDR3 sequences, roughly 19% of them singletons. Their antigens are not known. Sequenced sample: blood, either unsorted or a sorted T cell fraction (not recorded which). Receptors originate from a male donor with ankylosing spondylitis.

The V gene is TRBV15, the J gene TRBJ2-2; D may match TRBD1 or TRBD2 (5 bases each). CDR3 length: 17 amino acids. The V end lost 3 bases, the J end lost 6 bases, and 20 bases lay between the germline ends. The germline gives CDR1 LNHNV, CDR2 YYDKDF (reference sequence). The CDR3 here is CATSRALRGPLPGELFF. Written as DNA, the CDR3 is TGTGCCACCAGCAGGGCCCTTAGGGGACCTCTCCCCGGGGAGCTGTTTTTT.

The chain joins TRBV20-1 to TRBJ1-4; 7 bases agree with TRBD1. The length of the CDR3 is 14 residues. Germline values: CDR1 DFQATT, CDR2 SNEGSKA (reference sequence). The V and J ends lost 0 bases and 10 bases, in that order; junction bases with no gene match: 8. CDR3 nucleotides: TGCAGTGCTAGAGATCGGTGGAGGGGGCTAAAACTGTTTTTT. Translating it yields CSARDRWRGLKLFF.

The J gene is TRBJ1-4, the V gene TRBV13; 7 positions match TRBD1. CDR3 length: 15 residues. The V and J ends lost 2 bases and 3 bases, in that order; junction bases with no gene match: 3. Germline V gene sequence: CDR1 PRHDT, CDR2 FYEKMQ (reference sequence). CDR3 coding DNA: TGTGCCAGCAGCTTAAAGGGGGCGGCTAATGAAAAACTGTTTTTT. This translates into CASSLKGAANEKLFF.

J is TRBJ2-1 and V is TRBV4-1, with D maybe TRBD2 (6 bases). With 0 bases removed from V and 3 bases from J, the gap between germline ends came to 12 bases. CDR1 and CDR2 from the germline V gene are MGHRA and YSYEKL. This CDR3 has 16 amino acids. For the CDR3, the DNA is TGCGCCAGCAGCCAAGATTTAGGCGGGGACTACAATGAGCAGTTCTTC. Protein: CASSQDLGGDYNEQFF.

The chain recombines TRBV20-1 with TRBJ2-7; TRBD1 or TRBD2 may be the D gene (5 bases each). Germline CDR1 reads DFQATT; CDR2 reads SNEGSKA (reference sequence). V was cut by 6 bases and J by 3 bases, with 21 bases left in between. CDR3 length equals 15 residues. The CDR3 sequence: CSAPPTRGLRYEQYF. CDR3 bases: TGCAGTGCCCCACCGACCCGGGGCCTTCGCTACGAGCAGTACTTC.

This chain connects TRBV5-6 to TRBJ2-5; TRBD2 matches at 9 bases. The length of the CDR3 is 16 residues. The V gene end was trimmed by 0 bases and the J gene end by 1 base; junction bases not matched to a gene: 4. The germline gives CDR1 SGHDT, CDR2 YYEEEE. DNA for the CDR3: TGTGCCAGCAGCTTGGTGGCTAGCGGGACCCAAGAGACCCAGTACTTC. This gives the protein CASSLVASGTQETQYF.

This clonotype was found a few times. CDR3 amino acids: CASATREWNEQFF. CDR3 in DNA: TGCGCCAGTGCAACCAGGGAGTGGAATGAGCAGTTCTTC. This sequence joins TRBV5-1 and TRBJ2-1; possibly TRBD1 or TRBD2 for D (5 bases each). Between the trimmed V and J ends, which lost 8 bases and 7 bases, there was a span of 16 bases. This CDR3 region has 13 residues. The germline CDR1 and CDR2 sequences are SGHRS and YFSETQ.

This clonotype was counted only a few times. The rearrangement joins TRBV4-3 to TRBJ2-2; D is unresolved. V shed 4 bases and J shed 1 base, with 16 bases lying between them. The CDR3 totals 17 residues. Per the germline V gene, CDR1 is LGHNA and CDR2 is YSLEER. CDR3 loop: CASSPQRVGMNTGELFF. DNA for the CDR3: TGCGCCAGCAGCCCACAAAGGGTGGGAATGAACACCGGGGAGCTGTTTTTT.

CDR3 nucleotides: TGTGCCAGCAGCCCCTACCCAAACTCCTACAATGAGCAGTTCTTC. As protein: CASSPYPNSYNEQFF. The rearrangement uses TRBV25-1 and TRBJ2-1, with D unresolved. The CDR3 runs to 15 residues. V was trimmed by 6 bases and J by 0 bases, leaving 12 bases between them. The germline V gene has CDR1 MGHDK and CDR2 SYGVNS.

This sequence joins TRBV20-1 and TRBJ1-2, with a possible D match to TRBD1 (5 bases). Trimming removed 6 bases from V and 7 bases from J, with 24 bases in between. Germline-derived CDR1 and CDR2 are DFQATT and SNEGSKA (reference sequence). This CDR3 comprises 15 residues. Written as DNA, the CDR3 is TGCAGTGCCCTCCAAAGGGGCAGGGCGGAAACTGGCTACACCTTC. Its translation: CSALQRGRAETGYTF.

This clonotype was observed a handful of times. This rearrangement joins TRBV7-6 to TRBJ1-4; D unresolved. V lost 3 bases and J 5 bases, leaving 16 bases between the germline ends. The germline CDR1 and CDR2 sequences are SGHVS and FNYEAQ. There are 16 residues in the CDR3. CDR3 coding DNA: TGTGCCAGCAGCTTGGGGTTCAACAAACCCAATGAAAAACTGTTTTTT. It codes for CASSLGFNKPNEKLFF.